This T cell receptor (beta chain) came from a study of shared clonotypes between healthy human individuals. The CDR3 covers 13 residues. The V gene lost 5 bases and the J gene lost 8 bases, with 15 bases spanning the gap. CDR1 is SGHVS and CDR2 is FQNEAQ in the germline V gene. Study observations and caveats: Rarefaction demonstrated incomplete sorted-subset sequencing despite large depth.

Clones were read by immunoSEQ multiplex PCR, and TCRdb kept only the in-frame ones, dropping some. Here the sample spans approximately 2.5 million clones, over 85% being singletons. Concerning this clone itself: Its target is not known.

The sequenced material came from naive CD4+ T cells sorted from blood. Subset meaning: CD45RA+ positively selected. This TCR was sampled from a man between 18 and 29 years old in good health. The V gene is TRBV7-8, the J gene TRBJ1-2; tentative D call: TRBD1 (5 bases). CDR3 DNA sequence: TGTGCCAGCAGCCCGAGCTCAGGGATCGGCTACACCTTC. This sequence encodes CASSPSSGIGYTF.